Listed here are 12 T cell receptor beta chains from one sample, sequenced in a study of shared clonotypes between healthy human individuals. Generated by immunoSEQ multiplex PCR, the TCRdb table keeps only in-frame clones and is missing some. The data hold more than 550,000 clones, with 92% observed a single time. Naive CD8 cells were CD45RO-negative, positively selected for CCR7, excluding terminally differentiated effector memory CD45RA+ cells. Sample: naive CD8+ T cells sorted from blood. The receptors originated from a man aged 25 to 45 in good health.

The rearrangement uses TRBV14 and TRBJ2-1; 10 bases agree with TRBD1. V shed 2 bases, J shed 6 bases, and the junction held 4 bases outside the gene matches. There are 15 residues in the CDR3. Germline CDR1 is SGHDN and CDR2 is FVKESK. The CDR3 bases are TGTGCCAGCAGCCAATTAAGGACAGGGGGCAATGAGCAGTTCTTC. Protein product: CASSQLRTGGNEQFF.

This chain uses TRBV11-2 with TRBJ1-1; no reliable D call. The length of the CDR3 is 13 residues. V shed 2 bases and J shed 1 base, with 5 bases lying between them. CDR1 and CDR2 from the germline V gene are SGHAT and FQNNGV. The CDR3 DNA is TGTGCCAGCAGCTTATGGGGGAACACTGAAGCTTTCTTT. Translating gives CASSLWGNTEAFF.

The chain recombines TRBV5-1 with TRBJ2-7; TRBD2 matches 12 bases. The CDR3 is 15 amino acids. The germline V gene encodes CDR1 SGHRS and CDR2 YFSETQ. V shed 0 bases, J shed 7 bases, and the junction held 5 bases outside the gene matches. CDR3 residues: CASSLGLAGALEQYF. The CDR3, as DNA: TGCGCCAGCAGCTTGGGACTAGCGGGGGCTCTGGAGCAGTACTTC.

The chain is built from TRBV6-4 and TRBJ1-1, with unresolved D. CDR1 and CDR2 from the germline V gene are MRHNA and SNTAGT. Trimming stripped 6 bases from V and 1 base from J, with 9 bases between. This CDR3 spans 13 amino acids. CDR3 in amino acids: CASRRAENTEAFF. CDR3 DNA sequence: TGTGCCAGCAGACGGGCGGAGAACACTGAAGCTTTCTTT.

The chain uses TRBV15 and TRBJ2-7, with D perhaps TRBD1 or TRBD2 (5 bases each). Germline assignment: CDR1 LNHNV and CDR2 YYDKDF (reference sequence). The CDR3 has 14 amino acids. Trimming took 3 bases from V and 3 from J, leaving 12 bases between them. The CDR3 loop reads CATSSGTPSYEQYF. Written as DNA, the CDR3 is TGTGCCACCAGCAGCGGGACCCCCAGCTACGAGCAGTACTTC.

The V and J genes are TRBV6-6 and TRBJ2-2; a possible D gene is TRBD1 (6 bases). This CDR3 comprises 14 residues. The V gene lost 6 bases and the J gene lost 6 bases, with 14 bases spanning the gap. Germline V gene lookup returns CDR1 MNHNY and CDR2 SVGAGI (reference sequence). CDR3 nucleotides: TGTGCCAGCAGATCGGGACAATCGGCCGGGGAGCTGTTTTTT. Encoded protein: CASRSGQSAGELFF.

The rearrangement links TRBV7-6 to TRBJ1-4; D not resolved. In germline, CDR1 is SGHVS, CDR2 FNYEAQ. This CDR3 has 15 amino acids. Trimming took 5 bases from V and 6 from J, leaving 16 bases between them. The CDR3 protein is CASSPANVIDEKLFF. The DNA of the CDR3 is TGTGCCAGCAGCCCCGCCAATGTTATAGATGAAAAACTGTTTTTT.

The chain joins TRBV27 to TRBJ2-7, with a weak D call TRBD2 (6 bases). V dropped 3 bases and J dropped 3 bases, with 18 bases sitting between them. The CDR3 is 16 residues long. The V gene's germline CDR1 is MNHEY and CDR2 SMNVEV (reference sequence). The CDR3 sequence is CASSFTWVAGSYEQYF. For the CDR3, the DNA is TGTGCCAGCAGTTTCACTTGGGTAGCCGGGAGCTACGAGCAGTACTTC.

The chain joins TRBV29-1 to TRBJ2-2; possible D gene TRBD1, 5 bases. The CDR3 spans 15 residues. The V gene's germline CDR1 is SQVTM and CDR2 ANQGSEA. Between the trimmed V and J ends, which lost 2 bases and 0 bases, there was a span of 10 bases. The CDR3 spells CSVEQGVPNTGELFF. In DNA form, the CDR3 reads TGCAGCGTTGAACAGGGTGTTCCGAACACCGGGGAGCTGTTTTTT.

This clone was picked up one time. The J gene is TRBJ2-3, the V gene TRBV9; the match to TRBD2 covers 8 bases. Germline V gene sequence: CDR1 SGDLS, CDR2 YYNGEE. The CDR3 is 16 residues long. J lost 0 bases, V lost 0 bases, and 3 bases had no gene match. The DNA for the CDR3 is TGTGCCAGCAGCGTAGAGGCGGGAGGTAGCACAGATACGCAGTATTTT. Its translation: CASSVEAGGSTDTQYF.

V gene TRBV7-2 combines with J gene TRBJ1-5; D possibly corresponds to TRBD1 (5 bases). Per germline, CDR1 SGHTA and CDR2 FQGNSA. This CDR3 has 14 amino acids. The V end lost 1 base, the J end lost 5 bases, and 9 bases lay between the germline ends. CDR3: CASSLGQWDQPQHF. CDR3 nucleotide sequence: TGTGCCAGCAGCTTAGGACAGTGGGATCAGCCCCAGCATTTT.

The chain is built from TRBV4-1 and TRBJ2-7; D uncertain. The CDR3 is 12 residues long. Between the trimmed V and J ends, which lost 4 bases and 3 bases, there was a span of 7 bases. Germline loops: CDR1 MGHRA, CDR2 YSYEKL. The CDR3 protein is CASSPDGYEQYF. As DNA, the CDR3 is TGCGCCAGCAGCCCGGACGGCTACGAGCAGTACTTC.